The 4 T cell receptor beta chains below all came from one sample that was sequenced in a study of blood T cell repertoires in COVID-19. TCRdb's table, derived via immunoSEQ multiplex PCR, lists solely in-frame clones and lacks some. The sample has roughly 170,000 clones, 85% seen once; the top ten hold under 6%. The material sequenced was peripheral blood. The receptors come from a woman aged 45-60 years with COVID-19, enrolled during active disease.

The genes are TRBV7-2 and TRBJ1-2; the D gene is possibly TRBD1 (6 bases). The CDR3 is 17 residues long. Germline CDR1 reads SGHTA; CDR2 reads FQGNSA. With 0 bases removed from V and 6 bases from J, the gap between germline ends came to 20 bases. The CDR3 DNA follows: TGTGCCAGCAGCTTAGCGACCCTGGTAGGGACATCCGATGGCTACACCTTC. Translating it yields CASSLATLVGTSDGYTF.

This clone has just one count. Other DNA sequences in this sample translate to the same CDR3. The rearrangement links TRBV7-3 to TRBJ2-5; 12 bases agree with TRBD1. This CDR3 is built from 15 residues. Per germline, CDR1 SGHTA and CDR2 FQGTGA. V shed 5 bases and J 5 bases; nucleotides not matched to a gene: 6. CDR3 bases: TGTGCCAGCAGCCTAGGGACAGGGGGCTCTGAGACCCAGTACTTC. Amino acid sequence: CASSLGTGGSETQYF.

This chain joins TRBV7-3 and TRBJ1-6; no clear D. The length of the CDR3 is 13 residues. The germline V and J ends were trimmed by 4 bases and 9 bases, with 10 bases remaining between them. CDR1 is SGHTA, CDR2 FQGTGA, per germline. The CDR3 bases are TGTGCCAGCAGCTCTGTCGTGGCTTCACCCCTCCACTTT. Protein product: CASSSVVASPLHF.

This sequence joins TRBV28 and TRBJ2-3, with a possible D match to TRBD2 (7 bases). The CDR3 has 17 residues. Deletions cut 8 bases from V and 0 bases from J, with 21 bases between. CDR1 and CDR2 from the germline V gene are MDHEN and SYDVKM. The CDR3 sequence is CASGGRGHSSSTDTQYF. Written as DNA, the CDR3 is TGTGCCAGCGGAGGGCGGGGGCACTCCTCTAGCACAGATACGCAGTATTTT.